Listed below are T cell receptor beta chains from one sample, sequenced in a study of shared T cell receptors in the human thymus. Repertoires were generated with immunoSEQ multiplex PCR, while TCRdb's copy carries only in-frame clones and drops some. The sample holds 700,000 or so clones, approximately 83% seen once. The same data also contributed to another study, on human thymus T cells.

Sequenced material: thymocytes. The origin of the receptors is a girl younger than two with a congenital heart defect. Each CDR3 is given with its conserved first and last residue. Fields, in order: V gene, J gene, CDR3 protein.

v_gene: TRBV28
j_gene: TRBJ1-2
CDR3aa: CASSPLRAGRNYGYTF

v_gene: TRBV9
j_gene: TRBJ1-2
CDR3aa: CASSAPTGFRGDYGYTF

v_gene: TRBV12-5
j_gene: TRBJ1-2
CDR3aa: CASGSSQDQIEGYTF

v_gene: TRBV6-5
j_gene: TRBJ2-2
CDR3aa: CASSRGAGELFF

v_gene: TRBV7-2
j_gene: TRBJ2-7
CDR3aa: CASSFRGDQYF

v_gene: TRBV27
j_gene: TRBJ2-5
CDR3aa: CASRLAGGQETQYF

v_gene: TRBV2
j_gene: TRBJ2-3
CDR3aa: CASSPCTDTQYF

v_gene: TRBV11-2
j_gene: TRBJ1-1
CDR3aa: CASSLARGEAFF

v_gene: TRBV7-8
j_gene: TRBJ1-4
CDR3aa: CASSLLGPTGVGSNEKLFF

v_gene: TRBV28
j_gene: TRBJ2-5
CDR3aa: CASSRGTQYF

v_gene: TRBV12-5
j_gene: TRBJ1-3
CDR3aa: CASGFSVGSDSGNTIYF

v_gene: TRBV12-5
j_gene: TRBJ1-1
CDR3aa: CASDKQGSLVDTEAFF

v_gene: TRBV5-1
j_gene: TRBJ1-4
CDR3aa: CASSSGTGVAYATNEKLFF

v_gene: TRBV5-8
j_gene: TRBJ1-1
CDR3aa: CAKTIGQTSNTEAFF

v_gene: TRBV6-5
j_gene: TRBJ1-1
CDR3aa: CASSAVVRGTEAFF

v_gene: TRBV10-2
j_gene: TRBJ2-4
CDR3aa: CASSESWRQGASDIQYF

v_gene: TRBV9
j_gene: TRBJ1-1
CDR3aa: CASSPEDRVNTEAFF

v_gene: TRBV11-2
j_gene: TRBJ1-2
CDR3aa: CASSLGLWGGLGYTF

v_gene: TRBV28
j_gene: TRBJ1-1
CDR3aa: CASSLYEYNRGPMNTEAFF

v_gene: TRBV18
j_gene: TRBJ2-7
CDR3aa: CASSPGGFSYEQYF

v_gene: TRBV5-4
j_gene: TRBJ1-1
CDR3aa: CASSPESRGQGEVNTEAFF

v_gene: TRBV25-1
j_gene: TRBJ2-3
CDR3aa: CASLGTSGHTDTQYF

v_gene: TRBV6-5
j_gene: TRBJ1-1
CDR3aa: CASIPTGGTEAFF

v_gene: TRBV6-5
j_gene: TRBJ1-2
CDR3aa: CASAPGGGYGYTF

v_gene: TRBV27
j_gene: NA
CDR3aa: CASSLYPQGAGETQYF

v_gene: TRBV7-6
j_gene: TRBJ1-3
CDR3aa: CASSLTGLSGNTIYF

v_gene: TRBV7-2
j_gene: TRBJ1-6
CDR3aa: CASGLRTGAYNSPLHF

v_gene: TRBV2
j_gene: TRBJ1-5
CDR3aa: CASSSGTGENF

v_gene: TRBV5-1
j_gene: TRBJ1-6
CDR3aa: CASSPTRDRVRSLHF

v_gene: TRBV25-1
j_gene: TRBJ2-1
CDR3aa: CASLHGTANNEQFF

v_gene: TRBV10-3
j_gene: TRBJ2-3
CDR3aa: CAIRGGTDTQYF

v_gene: TRBV5-1
j_gene: TRBJ1-2
CDR3aa: CASSRKTGREYGYTF

v_gene: TRBV4-1
j_gene: TRBJ2-7
CDR3aa: CASSQDVKSSYEQYF

v_gene: TRBV13
j_gene: TRBJ1-1
CDR3aa: CATKGDRAAFF

v_gene: TRBV5-1
j_gene: TRBJ2-2
CDR3aa: CATTGMRDTGELFF

v_gene: TRBV5-6
j_gene: TRBJ2-5
CDR3aa: CASSTDYQETQYF

v_gene: TRBV28
j_gene: TRBJ1-2
CDR3aa: CASSRGGFYTF

v_gene: TRBV28
j_gene: TRBJ2-7
CDR3aa: CASRNPGQGSYEQYF

v_gene: TRBV6-5
j_gene: TRBJ1-2
CDR3aa: CARHPPDRQVYGYTF

v_gene: TRBV7-2
j_gene: TRBJ2-7
CDR3aa: CASTLPGRGYEQYF

v_gene: TRBV19
j_gene: TRBJ1-5
CDR3aa: CASTKQGDHQPQHF

v_gene: TRBV19
j_gene: TRBJ1-1
CDR3aa: CASKFRGKNTEAFF

v_gene: TRBV9
j_gene: TRBJ1-2
CDR3aa: CASSGRTRGYTF

v_gene: TRBV6-5
j_gene: TRBJ2-5
CDR3aa: CASNKEDLGTQYF

v_gene: TRBV5-6
j_gene: TRBJ1-2
CDR3aa: CASSLNPTLTGTHLNGYTF

v_gene: TRBV11-2
j_gene: TRBJ1-1
CDR3aa: CASSPQGWVTEAFF

v_gene: TRBV11-3
j_gene: TRBJ1-3
CDR3aa: CASSLPRDSGNTIYF

v_gene: TRBV9
j_gene: TRBJ2-5
CDR3aa: CASSASPRTSETQYF

v_gene: TRBV12-5
j_gene: TRBJ1-1
CDR3aa: CASGAPGEVMNTEAFF

v_gene: TRBV6-6
j_gene: TRBJ1-6
CDR3aa: CASMSTGPYNSPLHF

v_gene: TRBV10-3
j_gene: TRBJ1-2
CDR3aa: CATRTVNYGYTF